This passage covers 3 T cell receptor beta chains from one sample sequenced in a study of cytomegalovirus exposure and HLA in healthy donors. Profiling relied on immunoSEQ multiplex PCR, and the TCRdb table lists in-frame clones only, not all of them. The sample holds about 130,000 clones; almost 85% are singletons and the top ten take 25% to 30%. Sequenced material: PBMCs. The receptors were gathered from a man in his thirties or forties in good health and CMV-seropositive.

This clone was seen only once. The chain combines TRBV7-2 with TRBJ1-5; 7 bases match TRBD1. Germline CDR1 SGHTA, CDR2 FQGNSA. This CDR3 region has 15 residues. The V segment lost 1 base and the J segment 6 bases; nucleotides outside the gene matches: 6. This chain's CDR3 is CASSLETGIGQPQHF. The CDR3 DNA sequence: TGTGCCAGCAGCTTAGAGACAGGGATAGGTCAGCCCCAGCATTTT.

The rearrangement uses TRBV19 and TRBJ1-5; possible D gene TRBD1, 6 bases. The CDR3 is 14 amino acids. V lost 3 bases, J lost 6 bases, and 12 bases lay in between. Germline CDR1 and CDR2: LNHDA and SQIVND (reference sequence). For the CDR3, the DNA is TGTGCCAGTAGTATCGAGGGGGTCCGTCAGCCCCAGCATTTT. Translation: CASSIEGVRQPQHF.

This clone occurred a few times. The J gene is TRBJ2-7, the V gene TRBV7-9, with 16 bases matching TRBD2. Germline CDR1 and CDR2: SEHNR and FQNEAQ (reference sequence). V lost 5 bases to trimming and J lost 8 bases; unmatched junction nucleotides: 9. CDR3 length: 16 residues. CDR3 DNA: TGTGCCAGCAGCCCCGGGACTAGCGGGAGGGCCAAGAAGCAGTACTTC. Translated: CASSPGTSGRAKKQYF.